The clone carrying this T cell receptor (beta chain) occurred many times. HTBI primers from iRepertoire and Arm-PCR of CDR3 regions yielded the TCR beta libraries. TCRdb itself ran the multiplex PCR reads through MiXCR, one entry per CDR3 protein. This table holds approximately 560,000 distinct CDR3 sequences, 15% to 20% found once. This CDR3 spans 13 amino acids. V was shortened by 3 bases and J by 2 bases, with 7 bases between the two germline ends. Germline V gives CDR1 GTSNPN, CDR2 SVGIG (reference sequence). The data stem from a study of regulatory T cells in long-lasting Graves disease. This sample's time point: newly diagnosed GD, antithyroid drugs for less than 3 months. PBMCs were the source of the RNA used for TCR sequencing. The sample also formed part of further work on T cells in Graves' hyperthyroidism and ophthalmopathy. From that study: The HTBI set primed first-round TCR CDR3 RT-PCR. From stable hyperthyroidism, ophthalmopathy was set apart by a 13 V-J model.

This sequence originates from a man aged 18 to 35 with Graves disease. Sequencing used peripheral blood mononuclear cells (PBMCs), obtained at new diagnosis, from a patient treated with antithyroid drugs. This chain connects TRBV30 to TRBJ2-2; possibly TRBD1 or TRBD2 for D (5 bases each). The CDR3 DNA reads TGTGCCTGGAGCGGGACCAACACCGGGGAGCTGTTTTTT. Translation: CAWSGTNTGELFF.